The text below deals with one T cell receptor beta chain. The antigen remains unidentified. TCRdb's copy holds only in-frame clones and misses some; the assay was immunoSEQ multiplex PCR. The sample contains about 38,000 clones, roughly 92% of which appear only once. This entry belongs to a study of a mutant IDH1 vaccine in newly diagnosed glioma. In the study overall: There were roughly 62% males and about 38% females among treated patients, whose mean age was roughly 40 years. Before enrollment, patients got radiotherapy alone, temozolomide alone, or mostly the combination. Points from the study as a whole: In just under 95% of patients, immune responses induced by the vaccine occurred.

Time point defined: baseline, week 1 (first vaccination visit). The treatment denotes: pre-vaccination baseline after standard-of-care therapy. The V and J ends lost 5 bases and 2 bases, in that order; junction bases with no gene match: 5. The V gene's germline CDR1 is MNHNY and CDR2 SVGAGI (reference sequence). This CDR3 has 15 amino acids. The rearrangement joins TRBV6-6 to TRBJ2-1, with TRBD2 identical over 8 bases. The material sequenced was PBMCs, taken from a glioma patient treated with radiotherapy, temozolomide or both. The origin of this receptor is a man younger than 30 with glioma. The chain's CDR3 is CASSIAGIAYNEQFF. CDR3 DNA: TGTGCCAGCAGTATAGCGGGAATAGCCTACAATGAGCAGTTCTTC.